The source of this T cell receptor beta chain is a study of regulatory T cells in long-lasting Graves disease. This clonotype was picked up a small number of times. Assembly of TCR beta libraries relied on iRepertoire HTBI primers together with Arm-PCR of CDR3 regions. MiXCR was run by TCRdb on the multiplex PCR reads, yielding one entry per CDR3 protein. The profile shows about 620,000 distinct CDR3 sequences, less than 20% of them singletons. Germline V lookup: CDR1 MDHEN, CDR2 SYDVKM. This CDR3 is built from 13 residues. Germline trimming cut 6 bases from V and 5 bases from J; bases unmatched to any gene: 5. Described time point: newly diagnosed GD, antithyroid drugs for less than 3 months. From PBMCs, RNA was extracted and then used to make the TCR library. Xi'an, China, was home to the endocrinology department that provided patients. These data were also reused for a study on T cells in Graves' hyperthyroidism and ophthalmopathy. From that paper: Across 18 months, stable Graves' hyperthyroidism was marked by no progression to ophthalmopathy. HTBI primers were the set used in a first-round RT-PCR of the TCR CDR3.

Specimen: peripheral blood mononuclear cells (PBMCs), collected at new diagnosis, from a patient treated with antithyroid drugs. This clonotype was sampled from a woman aged 30 to 39 with Graves disease. V usage is TRBV28 and J usage is TRBJ2-3; 7 bases are shared with TRBD1. The CDR3 spells CASRIQGRDTQYF. In nucleotides, the CDR3 is TGTGCCAGCAGGATACAGGGGAGAGATACGCAGTATTTT.